Described below is a single T cell receptor beta chain sequence and its context. This entry belongs to a study of shared clonotypes between healthy human individuals. Libraries were prepared by immunoSEQ multiplex PCR; TCRdb keeps only in-frame clonotypes and omits some of them. In the table there are approximately 1.9 million clones, around 93% of which are singletons. In the naive CD8 group, cells lacked CD45RO and were positively selected for CCR7, so terminally differentiated effector memory CD45RA+ cells were left out. The CDR3 is 14 amino acids. V lost 7 bases, J lost 1 base, and 10 bases lay in between. Germline values: CDR1 MNHNS, CDR2 SASEGT.

The clonotype originates from a man aged 18 to 35 in good health. Some clones in this sample may be carry-over from other donors' samples. V usage is TRBV6-1 and J usage is TRBJ2-2; no firm D call. The sequencing input was naive CD8+ T cells from PBMCs. CDR3 amino acids: CASTGYRNTGELFF. The CDR3 DNA sequence: TGTGCCAGCACTGGATACCGGAACACCGGGGAGCTGTTTTTT.